The sequence of this TCR beta chain was determined in a study of vaccination and CD4 T cells after COVID-19. Whole-study findings and limits: In convalescent patients, 304 of 307 vaccine-specific clones were spike mono-reactive.

Regarding this clonotype: Its antigen is currently unknown.

Cultured CD4+ T cell DNA underwent sequencing with the Oncomine TCR Beta short-read assay. One entry per CDR3 protein results from TCRdb running MiXCR on the PCR reads. The sample has some 9,000 distinct CDR3 sequences; around 64% are singletons. Treatment described: approximately 11-day PBMC culture with coronavirus spike peptide pools or control peptides (ViraFEST assay). From germline, CDR1 is SGHDN and CDR2 FVKESK. This CDR3 contains 13 residues. V was pared by 4 bases and J by 5 bases, with 11 bases between. Sequencing was performed on CD4+ T cells from blood, cultured in vitro. V usage is TRBV14 and J usage is TRBJ2-5, with D hard to call. The receptor was derived from a human donor who had recovered from COVID-19. The CDR3 here is CASSPGPAETQYF. The CDR3 DNA is TGTGCCAGCAGCCCAGGACCGGCGGAGACCCAGTACTTC.